A selection of T cell receptor beta chains follows, all from one sample in a study of CD8 T cells in Susac syndrome. TCRdb re-derived calls from the immunoSEQ multiplex PCR reads in MiXCR, one entry per CDR3 protein. The sample comprises 120,000 or so distinct CDR3 sequences, 90% to 95% of which are singletons, and 0.095% to 0.1% rests with the top ten. Sequenced sample: CD4+ T cells from PBMCs. These receptors all come from a human donor in good health. Both conserved end residues are part of each CDR3. The order of the fields is V gene, clone size, D gene, J gene, CDR3 DNA, CDR3 protein. A D gene is named only where the DNA matches it firmly. Size tells how often a clone was seen (once, few, many) or the class of an expanded clone, and some rows leave it out.

TRBV27	NA	TRBD1	TRBJ2-6	TGTGCCAGCAGTTTATCGTTCGGACAGGCATTCTCTGGGGCCAACGTCCTGACTTTC	CASSLSFGQAFSGANVLTF
TRBV29-1	NA	TRBD1	TRBJ2-1	TGCAGCGTTGAGGGGACGGGACAGCTCTACAATGAGCAGTTCTTC	CSVEGTGQLYNEQFF
TRBV7-2	once	TRBD2	TRBJ2-1	TGTGCCAGCAGCTTCCTAGCGGGGAGTGTGGTTGAGCAGTTCTTC	CASSFLAGSVVEQFF
TRBV3-1	NA	NA	TRBJ1-4	TGTGCCAGCAGCCAGGAGTGGACAGCCGCAACTAATGAAAAACTGTTTTTT	CASSQEWTAATNEKLFF
TRBV10-3	NA	NA	TRBJ2-2	TGTGCCACCTCACGGATCGTGACAGGTGCGAACACCGGGGAGCTGTTTTTT	CATSRIVTGANTGELFF
TRBV30	NA	NA	TRBJ1-1	TGTGCCTCTGGGGCTAGGGGTTATGCTTTCTTT	CASGARGYAFF
TRBV2	NA	NA	TRBJ1-1	TGTGCCAGCAGTGAGCAACAGGGTAACACTGAAGCTTTCTTT	CASSEQQGNTEAFF
TRBV5-6	NA	NA	TRBJ2-2	TGTGCCAGCAGCATAGACCCCTCCGGGGAGCTGTTTTTT	CASSIDPSGELFF
TRBV19	NA	NA	TRBJ2-5	TGTGCCACCAGACAGTCATGGTTGGAGACCCAGTACTTC	CATRQSWLETQYF
TRBV7-9	NA	NA	TRBJ2-1	TGTGCCAGCAGCTTAACCGGGAGCTCCTCCTACAATGAGCAGTTCTTC	CASSLTGSSSYNEQFF
TRBV6-5	NA	NA	TRBJ1-6	TGTGCCAGCAGTTCATCCCCGGACAGCACAACCTATAATTCACCCCTCCACTTT	CASSSSPDSTTYNSPLHF
TRBV2	once	NA	TRBJ1-2	TGTGCCAGCAGTACCGGGACACATTATGGCTACACCTTC	CASSTGTHYGYTF
TRBV6-6	NA	NA	TRBJ1-5	TGTGCCAGCAGTTACTCGAAGTGGGGAGGGCAGCCCCAGCATTTT	CASSYSKWGGQPQHF
TRBV3-1	NA	TRBD1	TRBJ1-2	TGTGCCAGCAGCTCTTTCGCAGGGGGCGCGCGGTATGGCTACACCTTC	CASSSFAGGARYGYTF
TRBV6-1	NA	TRBD2	TRBJ2-1	TGTGCCAGCAGTTCACAGCGGGACTTCGATGAGCAGTTCTTC	CASSSQRDFDEQFF
TRBV5-1	NA	TRBD1	TRBJ2-2	TGCGCCAGCAGCCAGGGCGCCGGGACAGGCGGGGAGCTGTTTTTT	CASSQGAGTGGELFF
TRBV29-1	few	TRBD2	TRBJ2-3	TGCAGCGCCCGGACTAGCGGGGGCACAGATACGCAGTATTTT	CSARTSGGTDTQYF
TRBV10-3	NA	TRBD2	TRBJ2-3	TGTGCCATCAGGCCGGGACTAGCACAAGCGGTAGATACGCAGTATTTT	CAIRPGLAQAVDTQYF
TRBV14	NA	NA	TRBJ2-7	TGTGCCAGCAGCCAAGGGATACCTGACGAGCAGTACTTC	CASSQGIPDEQYF
TRBV28	NA	NA	TRBJ1-2	TGTGCCAGCAGTTTGGATGGCTATGGCTACACCTTC	CASSLDGYGYTF
TRBV6-5	NA	NA	TRBJ1-4	TGTGCCAGCAGTGGCGAATTGAGTGAAAAACTGTTTTTT	CASSGELSEKLFF
TRBV2	NA	TRBD1	TRBJ1-1	TGTGCCAGCAGTAGACAGGGGATAATGAACACTGAAGCTTTCTTT	CASSRQGIMNTEAFF
TRBV7-2	NA	NA	TRBJ2-2	TGTGCCAGCAGCTGGGACGGGACGAACACCGGGGAGCTGTTTTTT	CASSWDGTNTGELFF
TRBV24-1	NA	NA	TRBJ2-3	TGTGCCACCAGTGAAGTAAGCACAGATACGCAGTATTTT	CATSEVSTDTQYF
TRBV7-9	NA	NA	TRBJ2-3	TGTGCCAGCAGCTTAACAAAGCCGATTAGCACAGATACGCAGTATTTT	CASSLTKPISTDTQYF
TRBV25-1	NA	TRBD1	TRBJ2-5	TGTGCCAGCAGTGAATATCAGGGGGCGAAGACCCAGTACTTC	CASSEYQGAKTQYF
TRBV30	NA	NA	TRBJ1-5	TGTGCCTGGAGTCAGGGTCATCAGCCCCAGCATTTT	CAWSQGHQPQHF
TRBV28	NA	NA	TRBJ2-2	TGTGCCAGCAGCCGTGGGACGAAGCTGAACACCGGGGAGCTGTTTTTT	CASSRGTKLNTGELFF
TRBV4-2	once	TRBD1	TRBJ1-6	TGTGCCAGCAGCCAAGGGGCCCCGCGACAGGGAAATTCACCCCTCCACTTT	CASSQGAPRQGNSPLHF
TRBV7-9	NA	TRBD2	TRBJ2-7	TGTGCCAGCAGCCCTGCCGAGGGACTAGCGGGCAGCTCCTACGAGCAGTACTTC	CASSPAEGLAGSSYEQYF
TRBV19	NA	NA	TRBJ2-1	TGTGCCAGTAGTATAGGAGGTACGAGAAACAATGAGCAGTTCTTC	CASSIGGTRNNEQFF
TRBV9	NA	NA	TRBJ2-7	TGTGCCATCCACAGGGAAACCTACGAGCAGTACTTC	CAIHRETYEQYF
TRBV9	once	NA	TRBJ2-5	TGTGCCAGCAGCGTAGGCATTAGTGGTTTTCGAGAGACCCAGTACTTC	CASSVGISGFRETQYF
TRBV28	NA	NA	TRBJ1-2	TGTGCCAGCAGTTTAGGTCAGGGGTTAAACGGCTACACCTTC	CASSLGQGLNGYTF
TRBV2	once	TRBD1	TRBJ1-2	TGTGCCAGCAGCGATAACAGGGGCGGCTATGGCTACACCTTC	CASSDNRGGYGYTF
TRBV5-6	NA	TRBD2	TRBJ2-7	TGTGCCAGCAGGGATTCCGGACTAGCGGGTTCCTACGAGCAGTACTTC	CASRDSGLAGSYEQYF
TRBV20-1	NA	NA	TRBJ2-5	TGCAGTGCTAGAGATGGGGGCTCCGGTGGAGGGGCCCAGTACTTC	CSARDGGSGGGAQYF
TRBV3-1	NA	TRBD2	TRBJ2-1	TGTGCCAGCAGCCAAGACCTAGCGGGAGGGAATGAGCAGTTCTTC	CASSQDLAGGNEQFF
TRBV7-9	NA	NA	TRBJ2-1	TGTGCCAGCAGCCTCGAGGTCAATGAGCAGTTCTTC	CASSLEVNEQFF
TRBV6-2/TRBV6-3	NA	NA	TRBJ2-5	TGTGCCAGCAGTTACTCAGGGGGCCAAGAGACCCAGTACTTC	CASSYSGGQETQYF
TRBV18	NA	NA	TRBJ2-7	TGTGCCAGCTCACCAATGGGCGGTACCTACGAGCAGTACTTC	CASSPMGGTYEQYF
TRBV12-3/TRBV12-4	NA	NA	TRBJ1-2	TGTGCCAGCACCTTGGGGCATTCCTATGGCTACACCTTC	CASTLGHSYGYTF
TRBV19	NA	NA	TRBJ1-1	TGTGCCAGTACTGAGACGTTGAACACTGAAGCTTTCTTT	CASTETLNTEAFF
TRBV12-3/TRBV12-4	NA	TRBD2	TRBJ2-7	TGTGCCAGCAGACGGGAGGGCTACGAGCAGTACTTC	CASRREGYEQYF
TRBV19	NA	TRBD2	TRBJ2-3	TGTGCCAGTAGTATGCTAGCGGCGACAGATACGCAGTATTTT	CASSMLAATDTQYF
TRBV12-3/TRBV12-4	NA	NA	TRBJ2-7	TGTGCCAGCACCCCGGGTTACGAGCAGTACTTC	CASTPGYEQYF
TRBV2	NA	NA	TRBJ2-6	TGTGCCAGCAGTGTAAGGTTATCTGGGGCCAACGTCCTGACTTTC	CASSVRLSGANVLTF
TRBV9	NA	TRBD1	TRBJ1-2	TGTGCCAGCAGCGCCCGGACAGGGGGACTAGACTATGGCTACACCTTC	CASSARTGGLDYGYTF
TRBV12-3/TRBV12-4	NA	TRBD1	TRBJ1-6	TGTGCCAGCACACAGGGGAATAATTCACCCCTCCACTTT	CASTQGNNSPLHF
TRBV5-6	NA	NA	TRBJ2-5	TGTGCCAGCAGCTCTAGGAGCCGGGGCCCCAAGACCCAGTACTTC	CASSSRSRGPKTQYF
TRBV5-1	NA	NA	TRBJ1-1	TGCGCCAGCAGCTTGACGGCAGGGGTCACTGAAGCTTTCTTT	CASSLTAGVTEAFF
TRBV20-1	NA	NA	TRBJ1-4	TGCAGTGCTGCGGAGGGAGGCCTTAATGAAAAACTGTTTTTT	CSAAEGGLNEKLFF
TRBV18	NA	NA	TRBJ2-7	TGTGCCAGCTCACCCAAAGGGGCCAGAGGCGAGCAGTACTTC	CASSPKGARGEQYF